Given below is one TCR beta chain in context. The antigen is undetermined. The data derive from a study of T-cell memory formation after mild COVID-19. Study-wide results and limits: Most CD4+ clones that shrank were in CM and EM, while CD8+ ones turned up in EMRA.

One entry per CDR3 protein results from TCRdb running MiXCR on the 5' RACE reads. Seen here are around 410,000 distinct CDR3 sequences, about a quarter observed once, and the top ten hold around 12%. Germline-derived CDR1 and CDR2 are SEHNR and FQNEAQ (reference sequence). V lost 2 bases and J lost 11; bases outside the gene matches: 11. The CDR3 sequence is 14 residues long. The V and J genes are TRBV7-9 and TRBJ1-1; 7 bases line up with TRBD1. The sample taken for sequencing was PBMCs or a T cell subset sorted from them (not recorded which). The TCR originated in an adult woman who had mild COVID-19 (a few samples of this study predate the infection). Cell type and time point are not known. In nucleotides, the CDR3 is TGTGCCAGCAGCTTACGAGAGGGGGCGAGGAGGGCTTTCTTT. This sequence encodes CASSLREGARRAFF.